This is a list of T cell receptor beta chains from one sample in a study of beta chain features in type 1 diabetes. The table came from immunoSEQ multiplex PCR; TCRdb's copy has only in-frame clones and leaves some out. The sample contains about 150,000 clones, approximately 12% of which appear only once. Sequences were obtained from central memory CD4+ T cells from blood. Every receptor here comes from a man younger than 35 in good health. Each CDR3 is given with its conserved first and last residue. Fields, in order: CDR3 length, V gene, J gene, D gene, clone size, CDR3 protein, CDR3 DNA. A D gene is named only where the DNA matches it firmly. Clone size appears in some rows only: once, few, many, or a class for an expanded clone.

>12|TRBV15|TRBJ1-2|-|many
CATSKDSYGYTF
TGTGCCACCAGCAAGGATAGCTATGGCTACACCTTC
>19|TRBV23-1|TRBJ2-1|-|-
CASSQSSPGGGPPRNEQFF
TGCGCCAGCAGTCAATCGAGTCCCGGTGGAGGGCCCCCAAGGAATGAGCAGTTCTTC
>14|TRBV18|TRBJ2-5|TRBD1|-
CASSLLQGQETQYF
TGTGCCAGCTCACTACTACAGGGGCAGGAGACCCAGTACTTC
>16|TRBV7-8|TRBJ1-3|TRBD1|few
CASSPREQGAGNTIYF
TGTGCCAGCAGCCCACGGGAGCAGGGGGCTGGAAACACCATATATTTT
>14|TRBV30|TRBJ2-3|-|-
CAWRSGVGSDTQYF
TGTGCCTGGAGATCAGGGGTGGGATCCGATACGCAGTATTTT
>17|TRBV4-3|TRBJ1-1|TRBD1|few
CASSRVSIPQGDTEAFF
TGCGCCAGCAGCCGAGTCTCAATACCGCAGGGGGACACTGAAGCTTTCTTT
>15|TRBV15|TRBJ1-1|-|-
CATSRDLGKNTEAFF
TGTGCCACCAGCAGAGATCTAGGGAAGAACACTGAAGCTTTCTTT
>14|TRBV25-1|TRBJ1-2|-|-
CASYRDSGNYGYTF
TGTGCCAGCTACCGGGATTCTGGGAACTATGGCTACACCTTC
>15|TRBV28|TRBJ1-1|TRBD1|-
CASSFSNRGRTEAFF
TGTGCCAGCAGTTTCAGCAACAGGGGTAGGACTGAAGCTTTCTTT
>13|TRBV29-1|TRBJ1-5|-|few
CSVLTGSNQPQHF
TGCAGCGTTCTGACAGGTAGCAATCAGCCCCAGCATTTT
>15|TRBV11-2|TRBJ2-5|TRBD2|-
CASSLEPSGGQTQYF
TGTGCCAGCAGCTTAGAGCCTAGCGGGGGGCAGACCCAGTACTTC
>15|TRBV11-2|TRBJ2-4|-|few
CASSSRTLAKNIQYF
TGTGCCAGCAGCTCCCGGACACTAGCCAAAAACATTCAGTACTTC
>13|TRBV11-1|TRBJ2-2|-|few
CASSGRRAGELFF
TGTGCCAGCTCGGGGAGAAGGGCCGGGGAGCTGTTTTTT
>16|TRBV9|TRBJ2-3|TRBD1|-
CASSVSGTGRTDTQYF
TGTGCCAGCAGCGTATCCGGGACAGGGCGGACAGATACGCAGTATTTT
>12|TRBV7-2|TRBJ2-1|-|few
CASSLVITEQFF
TGTGCCAGCAGCTTAGTAATTACTGAGCAGTTCTTC
>17|TRBV7-2|TRBJ2-3|TRBD1|-
CASSSPTGTGRTDTQYF
TGTGCCAGCAGCTCACCCACCGGGACAGGGCGCACAGATACGCAGTATTTT
>13|TRBV7-2|TRBJ2-3|-|few
CASGQNGRDTQYF
TGTGCCAGCGGACAAAATGGGAGAGATACGCAGTATTTT
>12|TRBV29-1|TRBJ1-2|-|few
CSVSGPGDGYTF
TGCAGCGTCTCTGGGCCAGGTGATGGCTACACCTTC
>12|TRBV5-1|TRBJ2-1|-|-
CASSPLGIEQFF
TGCGCCAGCAGCCCTCTAGGCATTGAGCAGTTCTTC
>15|TRBV11-2|TRBJ2-4|-|-
CASSPPGLAKNIQYF
TGTGCCAGCAGCCCTCCCGGGCTAGCGAAAAACATTCAGTACTTC
>15|TRBV5-1|TRBJ2-3|TRBD2|-
CASSLLAGPTDTQYF
TGCGCCAGCAGCTTGCTAGCGGGGCCCACAGATACGCAGTATTTT
>15|TRBV11-1|TRBJ2-1|TRBD2|few
CASSTHSGLYNEQFF
TGTGCCAGCAGCACACATAGCGGGCTTTACAATGAGCAGTTCTTC
>14|TRBV6-1|TRBJ2-1|-|few
CASILGVSYNEQFF
TGTGCCAGCATTCTCGGGGTGTCCTACAATGAGCAGTTCTTC
>15|TRBV7-2|TRBJ2-7|TRBD1|-
CASTRDRGKFYEQYF
TGTGCCAGCACCAGAGACAGGGGGAAATTCTACGAGCAGTACTTC
>15|TRBV19|TRBJ2-5|TRBD1|many
CASSAGQGSWETQYF
TGTGCCAGTAGTGCGGGACAGGGGAGTTGGGAGACCCAGTACTTC
>14|TRBV5-1|TRBJ2-7|TRBD2|-
CASSGTSGRAGQYF
TGCGCCAGCAGCGGGACTAGCGGGAGGGCCGGGCAGTACTTC
>15|TRBV18|TRBJ2-7|-|few
CASSPSQGGSYEQYF
TGTGCCAGCTCACCATCCCAGGGTGGAAGCTACGAGCAGTACTTC
>12|TRBV29-1|TRBJ1-2|TRBD1|few
CSVHTGDYGYTF
TGCAGCGTCCACACAGGGGACTATGGCTACACCTTC
>13|TRBV30|TRBJ1-1|-|-
CAWSASRDTEAFF
TGTGCCTGGAGTGCCTCTAGGGACACTGAAGCTTTCTTT
>14|TRBV5-1|TRBJ2-1|-|few
CASSFGQSYNEQFF
TGCGCCAGCAGCTTCGGACAAAGTTACAATGAGCAGTTCTTC
>11|TRBV7-9|TRBJ2-4|-|many
CASSPENIQYF
TGTGCCAGCAGCCCCGAGAACATTCAGTACTTC
>15|TRBV2|TRBJ2-7|TRBD2|few
CASSSPSGTLYEQYF
TGTGCCAGCAGTAGTCCTAGCGGGACTCTCTACGAGCAGTACTTC
>15|TRBV7-2|TRBJ1-2|-|few
CASSPGQSKNYGYTF
TGTGCCAGCAGCCCAGGACAGTCTAAAAACTATGGCTACACCTTC
>16|TRBV6-5|TRBJ2-3|TRBD2|few
CASSYKPSGGTDTQYF
TGTGCCAGCAGTTACAAGCCTAGCGGGGGCACAGATACGCAGTATTTT
>19|TRBV11-2|TRBJ1-3|TRBD1|-
CASSSRDRGLLISGNTIYF
TGTGCCAGCAGCTCTCGGGACAGGGGACTTCTTATCTCTGGAAACACCATATATTTT
>13|TRBV29-1|TRBJ2-7|-|-
CSVEDPSGYEQYF
TGCAGCGTTGAAGATCCTAGTGGCTACGAGCAGTACTTC
>13|TRBV29-1|TRBJ1-2|TRBD1|-
CSVFGQGKYGYTF
TGCAGCGTCTTTGGACAGGGGAAATATGGCTACACCTTC
>15|TRBV7-7|TRBJ2-5|TRBD1|-
CASSLGPDRVETQYF
TGTGCTAGCAGCTTAGGACCGGACAGGGTAGAGACCCAGTACTTC
>13|TRBV18|TRBJ1-2|-|few
CASSPLRGTADTF
TGTGCCAGCTCACCCTTGAGGGGGACGGCGGACACCTTC
>13|TRBV10-3|TRBJ1-2|-|many
CAISEASTDGYTF
TGTGCCATCAGTGAGGCCAGTACAGATGGCTACACCTTC
>13|TRBV6-1|TRBJ1-5|-|-
CASSKQGNQPQHF
TGTGCCAGCAGTAAACAGGGAAATCAGCCCCAGCATTTT
>16|TRBV6-4|TRBJ2-1|TRBD1|few
CASSREGGSSYNEQFF
TGTGCCAGCAGCAGAGAAGGGGGCTCCAGCTACAATGAGCAGTTCTTC
>12|TRBV7-2|TRBJ2-7|-|few
CASSPQNREQYF
TGTGCCAGCAGCCCTCAAAATCGGGAGCAGTACTTC
>16|TRBV13|TRBJ1-5|-|-
CASSVRPHEGYQPQHF
TGTGCCAGCAGCGTCCGCCCCCATGAGGGTTATCAGCCCCAGCATTTT
>17|TRBV5-1|TRBJ2-5|TRBD1|many
CASSPPEETGGGETQYF
TGCGCCAGCAGCCCCCCCGAAGAGACAGGGGGAGGAGAGACCCAGTACTTC
>13|TRBV12-5|TRBJ1-1|-|few
CASGTDRNTEAFF
TGTGCTAGTGGTACGGACAGGAACACTGAAGCTTTCTTT
>14|TRBV7-2|TRBJ2-7|-|-
CASSLGGDGRSLYF
TGTGCCAGCAGCTTAGGAGGGGACGGCCGCTCTCTGTACTTC
>15|TRBV6-5|TRBJ1-2|-|-
CASSRTRGANYGYTF
TGTGCCAGCAGTCGCACTCGGGGGGCAAACTATGGCTACACCTTC
>16|TRBV28|TRBJ2-7|TRBD2|few
CASSPPGAGGPYEQYF
TGTGCCAGCAGTCCTCCCGGAGCGGGAGGGCCCTACGAGCAGTACTTC
>15|TRBV27|TRBJ2-7|-|-
CASSLTGSRMWEQYF
TGTGCCAGCAGTTTAACGGGTTCGCGGATGTGGGAGCAGTACTTC
>14|TRBV4-3|TRBJ2-7|-|-
CASSRDGGAYEQYF
TGCGCCAGCAGCCGCGACGGGGGAGCCTACGAGCAGTACTTC
>16|TRBV15|TRBJ1-5|-|once
CATSSGINWSNQPQHF
TGTGCCACCAGCAGCGGCATTAATTGGAGCAATCAGCCCCAGCATTTT
>18|TRBV18|TRBJ2-2|TRBD2|-
CASSPLGLAGGLGGELFF
TGTGCCAGCTCACCTCTAGGACTAGCGGGAGGCCTCGGCGGGGAGCTGTTTTTT